The 6 T cell receptor beta chains reported below all come from one sample, sequenced in a study of blood T cell repertoires in COVID-19. The protocol was immunoSEQ multiplex PCR, while the TCRdb copy is restricted to in-frame clones and leaves out a portion. The table has about 300,000 clones, roughly 85% seen once. The sequencing input was PBMCs or T cells enriched from blood (not recorded which). These receptors came from a woman aged 25 to 39 who had recovered from COVID-19.

The rearrangement joins TRBV19 to TRBJ1-5; TRBD1 is a possible D gene (6 bases). V lost 8 bases, J lost 0 bases, and 14 bases lay in between. The CDR3 runs 15 residues. Germline CDR1 is LNHDA and CDR2 is SQIVND (reference sequence). Written as DNA, the CDR3 is TGTGCCAGTTACACAGGGCGTCCTAGCAATCAGCCCCAGCATTTT. It codes for CASYTGRPSNQPQHF.

The chain has TRBV12-3 or TRBV12-4 and TRBJ1-2; maybe TRBD1 (5 bases). The V gene lost 1 base and the J gene lost 5 bases, with 8 bases spanning the gap. CDR3 length: 13 amino acids. The CDR3 nucleotides read TGTGCCAGCAGTTTAGAGGGGCCTTATGGCTACACCTTC. Translating gives CASSLEGPYGYTF.

The chain uses TRBV28 and TRBJ1-5; 7 bases fit TRBD1. CDR1 is MDHEN and CDR2 is SYDVKM in the germline V gene. Losses at the gene ends were 0 bases for V and 2 bases for J; bases not matched to a gene: 10. The CDR3 totals 18 residues. CDR3 DNA sequence: TGTGCCAGCAGTTTATGCAGAGGTAGGGGGCCGTGCAATCAGCCCCAGCATTTT. Protein sequence: CASSLCRGRGPCNQPQHF.

This clone was seen more than once but under ten times. V usage is TRBV7-9 and J usage is TRBJ2-2, with a weak D call TRBD2 (6 bases). Trimming took off 6 bases at V and 0 bases at J, with 11 bases between the two ends. The CDR3 length is 15 residues. Germline V gene lookup returns CDR1 SEHNR and CDR2 FQNEAQ (reference sequence). The CDR3 protein is CASSSWGANTGELFF. In DNA form, the CDR3 reads TGTGCCAGCAGTTCCTGGGGGGCGAACACCGGGGAGCTGTTTTTT.

This clone was seen once. V is TRBV27 and J is TRBJ1-5, with 7 bases lining up with TRBD1. Looked up from germline, CDR1 is MNHEY and CDR2 is SMNVEV (reference sequence). The CDR3 totals 14 residues. The ends lost 3 bases at V and 4 bases at J; junction bases unmatched: 3. The CDR3 reads CASSFGTANQPQHF. DNA of the CDR3: TGTGCCAGCAGTTTTGGGACAGCTAATCAGCCCCAGCATTTT.

The chain uses TRBV6-6 and TRBJ1-1; no clear D gene. Deletions cut 7 bases from V and 0 bases from J, with 15 bases between. CDR3 length: 15 residues. Per germline, CDR1 MNHNY and CDR2 SVGAGI (reference sequence). The CDR3 sequence is CASTLGVGVNTEAFF. CDR3 coding DNA: TGTGCCAGCACCTTAGGAGTCGGGGTGAACACTGAAGCTTTCTTT.